This T cell receptor (beta chain) was identified during a study of Graves' ophthalmopathy and Graves' hyperthyroidism. Study in general: Researchers obtained peripheral blood at initial diagnosis, before any treatment had begun.

RNA transcripts were the template, and TCR beta CDR3 regions were amplified from them. First-round RT-PCR used HTBI primers; second-round multiplex PCR followed. In TCRdb, the multiplex PCR reads were re-called with MiXCR into one record per CDR3 protein. The data show about 500,000 distinct CDR3 sequences, approximately 15% seen once. Uncontrolled infections, pregnancy, lactation or other autoimmune diseases led to patient exclusion. On this clonotype itself: Its antigen is unknown.

Study findings and constraints: Ophthalmopathy progression was predicted by the model at roughly 66% sensitivity and approximately 72% specificity.

This CDR3 contains 17 residues. Looked up from germline, CDR1 is SGHAT and CDR2 is FQNNGV. Trimming took 1 base from V and 4 from J, leaving 19 bases between them. Material: blood. The sequence came from a woman in her twenties or thirties with Graves' ophthalmopathy. The gene calls are TRBV11-2 and TRBJ2-5, with D perhaps TRBD2 (5 bases). The CDR3 loop reads CASSLGRGPSPGETQYF. DNA for the CDR3: TGTGCCAGCAGCTTAGGACGCGGCCCTAGCCCTGGAGAGACCCAGTACTTC.